The 19 T cell receptor beta chains given below trace back to one sample, sequenced in a study of cytomegalovirus exposure and HLA in healthy donors. The PCR contained 60 Vbeta and 13 Jbeta primers. The data were produced by immunoSEQ multiplex PCR, yet TCRdb's version contains in-frame clones alone and is incomplete. The sample lists more than 85,000 clones; roughly 69% were seen once. Material for sequencing was PBMCs. All receptors come from a woman in her 30s in good health and CMV-seronegative.

The chain carries TRBV6-4 and TRBJ1-4; tentatively, D is TRBD1 (6 bases). The length of the CDR3 is 14 residues. Trimming cost V 6 bases and J 4 bases, with 12 bases left between them. CDR1 and CDR2 (germline): MRHNA, SNTAGT. The CDR3 sequence is CASRQDSLNEKLFF. CDR3 DNA sequence: TGTGCCAGCAGACAGGACAGCCTTAATGAAAAACTGTTTTTT.

This clone came up once. The chain recombines TRBV7-2 with TRBJ2-5, with 10 positions matching TRBD2. From germline, CDR1 is SGHTA and CDR2 FQGNSA. V shed 6 bases and J 5 bases; nucleotides not matched to a gene: 6. This CDR3 comprises 14 residues. This CDR3 reads CASRAGGLRETQYF. For the CDR3, the DNA is TGTGCCAGCAGAGCGGGAGGGCTGCGGGAGACCCAGTACTTC.

This clone is medium-sized by share. The chain combines TRBV27 with TRBJ1-6; perhaps TRBD1 as D (6 bases). Looked up from germline, CDR1 is MNHEY and CDR2 is SMNVEV (reference sequence). The V end was cut by 5 bases, the J end by 4 bases, with 15 bases between. The CDR3 extends over 16 amino acids. The CDR3 DNA sequence: TGTGCCAGCAGTGCGCGTGGGGGCTCGTATAATTCACCCCTCCACTTT. Its translation: CASSARGGSYNSPLHF.

This chain joins TRBV12-5 and TRBJ1-1; 7 bases are shared with TRBD1. Germline loops: CDR1 LGHNT, CDR2 FRNRAP. The CDR3 has 16 residues. J was trimmed by 4 bases and V by 6 bases; bases with no gene match: 14. The CDR3 DNA follows: TGTGCTAGTGGGAATTCCCCGGACAGGCCAGGCACTGAAGCTTTCTTT. This codes for CASGNSPDRPGTEAFF.

This clone has only one observation. The genes are TRBV10-1 and TRBJ2-7; no clear D gene. This CDR3 has 13 amino acids. CDR1 WNHNN and CDR2 SYGVQD come from the germline V gene (reference sequence). Trimming left V 3 bases short and J 2 bases short, with 8 bases between. CDR3 coding DNA: TGCGCCAGCAGTGAACAATTCCCCTACGAGCAGTACTTC. Translated: CASSEQFPYEQYF.

This chain joins TRBV6-1 and TRBJ1-6; D may be TRBD1 (5 bases). V lost 8 bases and J 7 bases, leaving 12 bases between the germline ends. The germline V gene encodes CDR1 MNHNS and CDR2 SASEGT. This CDR3 has 13 residues. CDR3 amino acids: CASRQKINSPLHF. The CDR3 nucleotides read TGTGCCAGCCGACAGAAAATAAATTCACCCCTCCACTTT.

The chain uses TRBV11-2 and TRBJ1-2; maybe TRBD1 (6 bases). This CDR3 region has 14 residues. CDR1 and CDR2 from the germline V gene are SGHAT and FQNNGV. The ends were cut back, 5 bases at V and 4 bases at J, with 14 bases in the middle. The CDR3 protein is CASSARTVFYGYTF. The CDR3, as DNA: TGTGCCAGCAGCGCCCGGACAGTCTTCTATGGCTACACCTTC.

The V call is TRBV28, the J call TRBJ1-1; D is unclear. The CDR3 sequence is 14 residues long. Germline values: CDR1 MDHEN, CDR2 SYDVKM. Between the trimmed V and J ends, which lost 3 bases and 0 bases, there was a span of 8 bases. This CDR3 reads CASSLASMNTEAFF. CDR3 in DNA: TGTGCCAGCAGTTTGGCCTCCATGAACACTGAAGCTTTCTTT.

The chain has TRBV28 and TRBJ1-2, with D perhaps matching TRBD1 (5 bases). From germline, CDR1 is MDHEN and CDR2 SYDVKM. The V end lost 2 bases, the J end lost 7 bases, and 11 bases lay between the germline ends. The length of the CDR3 is 13 residues. The CDR3 region has the DNA TGTGCCAGCAGTTTACAGGTGGGGGGTGGCTACACCTTC. This translates into CASSLQVGGGYTF.

The V call is TRBV7-2, the J call TRBJ2-7; no firm D call. V shed 5 bases and J shed 0 bases, with 8 bases lying between them. From germline, CDR1 is SGHTA and CDR2 FQGNSA. The CDR3 contains 13 residues. CDR3 region: CASSPRSSYEQYF. CDR3 sequence (DNA): TGTGCCAGCAGCCCTCGTAGCTCCTACGAGCAGTACTTC.

This clone was picked up a small number of times. CDR3: CASSPVGQGAPGEQYF. For the CDR3, the DNA is TGTGCCAGCTCACCAGTGGGACAGGGGGCGCCCGGCGAGCAGTACTTC. V is TRBV18 and J is TRBJ2-7; 12 bases match TRBD1. Unmatched junction bases numbered 8, after V lost 2 bases and J lost 6 bases. This CDR3 is 16 amino acids long. Germline assignment: CDR1 KGHSH and CDR2 LQKENI.

This clone has just a few counts. The V and J genes are TRBV10-3 and TRBJ2-5, with D perhaps matching TRBD2 (6 bases). CDR1 and CDR2 (germline): ENHRY, SYGVKD. The CDR3 is 14 amino acids. V was cut by 7 bases and J by 2 bases, with 14 bases left in between. DNA for the CDR3: TGTGCCATCAATTCAGGGAGGTTACAAGAGACCCAGTACTTC. Its translation is CAINSGRLQETQYF.

J is TRBJ2-2 and V is TRBV10-3; 7 nucleotides agree with TRBD1. J lost 5 bases, V lost 4 bases, and 1 base had no gene match. Germline CDR1 ENHRY, CDR2 SYGVKD. This CDR3 is 13 amino acids long. The CDR3 region is CAISGRGTGELFF. CDR3 nucleotides: TGTGCCATCAGTGGCAGGGGGACCGGGGAGCTGTTTTTT.

This clone turned up a few times. The rearrangement links TRBV5-1 to TRBJ2-3; TRBD1 matches 8 bases. Germline CDR1 and CDR2: SGHRS and YFSETQ. After removal of 4 bases from V and 8 bases from J, the junction contained 15 bases not matched to a gene. The CDR3 is made up of 16 amino acids. The CDR3 is CASSHRGIGEVATQYF. The CDR3, as DNA: TGCGCCAGCAGCCACAGGGGGATAGGGGAGGTAGCTACGCAGTATTTT. Filled out from reference TRBV5-1 and TRBJ2-3, the complete variable domain reads KAGVTQTPRYLIKTRGQQVTLSCSPISGHRSVSWYQQTPGQGLQFLFEYFSETQRNKGNFPGRFSGRQFSNSRSEMNVSTLELGDSALYLCASSHRGIGEVATQYFGPGTRLTVL.

This clone has just a few counts. The chain recombines TRBV9 with TRBJ2-7; 9 bases agree with TRBD2. After removal of 0 bases from V and 2 bases from J, the junction contained 3 bases not matched to a gene. Germline V lookup: CDR1 SGDLS, CDR2 YYNGEE. CDR3 length equals 15 residues. CDR3 in amino acids: CASSVEAGGTYEQYF. CDR3 bases: TGTGCCAGCAGCGTAGAGGCGGGAGGGACCTACGAGCAGTACTTC.

The chain joins TRBV30 to TRBJ2-1; D may be TRBD2 (5 bases). Germline CDR1 and CDR2: GTSNPN and SVGIG (reference sequence). Trimming stripped 5 bases from V and 3 bases from J, with 8 bases between. The CDR3 consists of 12 residues. The CDR3 reads CAWGEYYNEQFF. CDR3 DNA: TGTGCCTGGGGGGAGTACTACAATGAGCAGTTCTTC.

The V gene is TRBV28, the J gene TRBJ2-4; D may be TRBD1 (5 bases). The germline CDR1 and CDR2 sequences are MDHEN and SYDVKM. The CDR3 runs 16 residues. The V end was cut by 2 bases, the J end by 0 bases, with 11 bases between. The DNA of the CDR3 is TGTGCCAGCAGTTTACCAGGGTCGGAAGCCAAAAACATTCAGTACTTC. Its translation: CASSLPGSEAKNIQYF.

J is TRBJ1-1 and V is TRBV5-1; 7 bases are a match to TRBD1. There are 13 residues in the CDR3. V was pared by 6 bases and J by 4 bases, with 6 bases of the junction left unmatched. Per germline, CDR1 SGHRS and CDR2 YFSETQ. CDR3 DNA sequence: TGCGCCAGCACCCCGGGACAGAGCACTGAAGCTTTCTTT. As protein: CASTPGQSTEAFF.

This rearrangement joins TRBV19 to TRBJ1-1; 10 nucleotides match TRBD1. CDR3 length: 15 amino acids. The ends lost 6 bases at V and 7 bases at J; junction bases unmatched: 11. Germline CDR1 is LNHDA and CDR2 is SQIVND (reference sequence). CDR3 sequence: CASRTRDRGGSEAFF. For the CDR3, the DNA is TGTGCCAGTAGAACCCGGGACAGGGGCGGGAGTGAAGCTTTCTTT. The complete variable domain, with remaining parts taken from reference TRBV19 and TRBJ1-1, reads DGGITQSPKYLFRKEGQNVTLSCEQNLNHDAMYWYRQDPGQGLRLIYYSQIVNDFQKGDIAEGYSVSREKKESFPLTVTSAQKNPTAFYLCASRTRDRGGSEAFFGQGTRLTVV.